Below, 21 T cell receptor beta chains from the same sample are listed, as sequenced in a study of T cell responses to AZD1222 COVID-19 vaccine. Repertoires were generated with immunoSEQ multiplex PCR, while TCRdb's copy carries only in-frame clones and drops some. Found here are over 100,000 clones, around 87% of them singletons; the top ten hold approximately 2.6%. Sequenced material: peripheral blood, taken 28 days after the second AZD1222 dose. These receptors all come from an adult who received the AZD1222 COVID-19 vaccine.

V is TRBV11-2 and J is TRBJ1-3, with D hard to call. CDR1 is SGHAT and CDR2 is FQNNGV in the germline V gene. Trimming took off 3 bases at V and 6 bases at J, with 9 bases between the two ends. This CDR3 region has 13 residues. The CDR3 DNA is TGTGCCAGCAGCTTTAGCCCCAAAAACACCATATATTTT. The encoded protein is CASSFSPKNTIYF.

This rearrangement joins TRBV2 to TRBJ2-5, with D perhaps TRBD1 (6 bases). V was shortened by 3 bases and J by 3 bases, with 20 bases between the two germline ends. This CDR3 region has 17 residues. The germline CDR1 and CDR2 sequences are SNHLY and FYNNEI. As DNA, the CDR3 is TGTGCCAGCAGTGAGCCCCTGGGGGATCCAGGGGAAGAGACCCAGTACTTC. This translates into CASSEPLGDPGEETQYF.

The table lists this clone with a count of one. The CDR3 region has the DNA TGTGCCAGCAGCTTGATGGGGGGACAGTATAATGCTAACTATGGCTACACCTTC. Amino acids: CASSLMGGQYNANYGYTF. J is TRBJ1-2 and V is TRBV5-6; 7 bases line up with TRBD1. Germline V gene lookup returns CDR1 SGHDT and CDR2 YYEEEE. The CDR3 covers 18 residues. With 1 base clipped from V and 0 bases from J, the junction kept 12 bases outside the gene matches.

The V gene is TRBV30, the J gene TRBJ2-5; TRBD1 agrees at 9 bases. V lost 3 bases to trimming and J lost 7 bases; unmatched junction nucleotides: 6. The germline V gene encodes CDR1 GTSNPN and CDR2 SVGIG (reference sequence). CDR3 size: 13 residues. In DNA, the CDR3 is TGTGCCTGGAGGGGGGACAGGGTAGGGACCCAGTACTTC. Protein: CAWRGDRVGTQYF.

The CDR3 DNA is TGTGCCAGCAGCCCGGGACAGGGGGGTAATGAAAAACTGTTTTTT. The encoded protein is CASSPGQGGNEKLFF. V and J are TRBV7-9 and TRBJ1-4; 11 positions match TRBD1. CDR1 and CDR2 from the germline V gene are SEHNR and FQNEAQ (reference sequence). The V and J ends lost 5 bases and 4 bases, in that order; junction bases with no gene match: 3. The CDR3 spans 15 residues.

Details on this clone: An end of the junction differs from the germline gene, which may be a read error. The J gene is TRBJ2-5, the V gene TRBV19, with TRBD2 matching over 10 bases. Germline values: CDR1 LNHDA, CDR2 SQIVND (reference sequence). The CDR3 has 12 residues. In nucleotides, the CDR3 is TGTGCCAGTAGTAACAGCGGGGGGGCCCGAGACTTC. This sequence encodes CASSNSGGARDF.

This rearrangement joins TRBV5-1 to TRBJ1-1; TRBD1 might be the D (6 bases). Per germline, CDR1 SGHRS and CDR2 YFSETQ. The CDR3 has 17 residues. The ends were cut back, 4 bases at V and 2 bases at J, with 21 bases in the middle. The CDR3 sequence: CASSPLLGIQGNTEAFF. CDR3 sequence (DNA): TGCGCCAGCAGCCCCTTATTAGGGATACAGGGTAACACTGAAGCTTTCTTT.

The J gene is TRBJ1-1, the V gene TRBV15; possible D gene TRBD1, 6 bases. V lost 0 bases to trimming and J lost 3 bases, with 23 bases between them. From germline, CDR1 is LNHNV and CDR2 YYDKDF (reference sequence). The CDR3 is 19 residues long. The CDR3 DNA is TGTGCCACCAGCAGAGATCGGATATTTATTTGGGGGCGGGACACTGAAGCTTTCTTT. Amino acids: CATSRDRIFIWGRDTEAFF.

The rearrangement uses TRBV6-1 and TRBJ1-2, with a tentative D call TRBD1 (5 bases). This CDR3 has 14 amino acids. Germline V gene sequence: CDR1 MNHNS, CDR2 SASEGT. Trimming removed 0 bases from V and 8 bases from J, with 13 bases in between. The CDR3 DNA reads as TGTGCCAGCAGTGAAGCGGGGGAACTTCGGGGCTACACCTTC. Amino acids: CASSEAGELRGYTF.

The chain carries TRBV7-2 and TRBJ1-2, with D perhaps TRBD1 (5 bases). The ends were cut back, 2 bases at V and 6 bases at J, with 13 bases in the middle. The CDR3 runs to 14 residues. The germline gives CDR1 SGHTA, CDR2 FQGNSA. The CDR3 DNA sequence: TGTGCCAGCAGCTTAAACCCCCAGGGTCATGGCTACACCTTC. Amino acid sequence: CASSLNPQGHGYTF.

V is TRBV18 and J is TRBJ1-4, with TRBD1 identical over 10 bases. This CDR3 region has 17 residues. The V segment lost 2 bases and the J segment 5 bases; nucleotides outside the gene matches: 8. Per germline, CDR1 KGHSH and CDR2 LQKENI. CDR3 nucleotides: TGTGCCAGCTCACCAAGAAATCCGGGACAGGGGAATGAAAAACTGTTTTTT. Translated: CASSPRNPGQGNEKLFF. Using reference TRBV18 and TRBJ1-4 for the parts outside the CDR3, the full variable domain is NAGVMQNPRHLVRRRGQEARLRCSPMKGHSHVYWYRQLPEEGLKFMVYLQKENIIDESGMPKERFSAEFPKEGPSILRIQQVVRGDSAAYFCASSPRNPGQGNEKLFFGSGTQLSVL.

The CDR3 is CASSLRPVEGGTDEQFF. DNA of the CDR3: TGTGCCAGCAGCTTACGGCCGGTCGAGGGGGGGACGGATGAGCAGTTCTTC. The chain joins TRBV7-2 to TRBJ2-1; the D gene is possibly TRBD2 (7 bases). CDR3 length: 17 residues. Trimming took 2 bases from V and 8 from J, leaving 22 bases between them. Germline V gene sequence: CDR1 SGHTA, CDR2 FQGNSA.

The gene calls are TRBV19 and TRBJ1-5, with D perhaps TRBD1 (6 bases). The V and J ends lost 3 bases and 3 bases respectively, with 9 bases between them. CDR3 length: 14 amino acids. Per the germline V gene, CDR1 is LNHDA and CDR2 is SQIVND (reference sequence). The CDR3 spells CASSIGQNNQPQHF. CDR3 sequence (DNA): TGTGCCAGTAGTATCGGACAGAACAATCAGCCCCAGCATTTT.

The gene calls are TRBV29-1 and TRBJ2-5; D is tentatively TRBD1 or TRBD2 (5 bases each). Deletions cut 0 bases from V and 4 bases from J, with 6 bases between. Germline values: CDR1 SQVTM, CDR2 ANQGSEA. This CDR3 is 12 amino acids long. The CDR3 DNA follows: TGCAGCGTTGAAGAGGGGGTAGAGACCCAGTACTTC. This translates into CSVEEGVETQYF.

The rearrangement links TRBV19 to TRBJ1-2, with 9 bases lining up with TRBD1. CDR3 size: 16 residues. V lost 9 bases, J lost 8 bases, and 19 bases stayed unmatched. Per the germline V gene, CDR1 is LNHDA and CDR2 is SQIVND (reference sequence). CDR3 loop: CASDLSGDRVSGGYTF. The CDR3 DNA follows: TGTGCCAGCGACCTCTCAGGGGACAGGGTCTCTGGGGGCTACACCTTC.

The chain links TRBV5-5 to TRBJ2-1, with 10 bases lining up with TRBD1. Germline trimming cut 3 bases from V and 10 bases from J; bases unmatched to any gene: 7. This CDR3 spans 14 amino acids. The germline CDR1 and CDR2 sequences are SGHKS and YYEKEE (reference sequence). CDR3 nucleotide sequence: TGTGCCAGCAGCTACCGACAGGGGGCTGGGGAGCAGTTCTTC. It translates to CASSYRQGAGEQFF. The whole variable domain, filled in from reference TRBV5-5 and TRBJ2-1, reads DAGVTQSPTHLIKTRGQQVTLRCSPISGHKSVSWYQQVLGQGPQFIFQYYEKEERGRGNFPDRFSARQFPNYSSELNVNALLLGDSALYLCASSYRQGAGEQFFGPGTRLTVL.

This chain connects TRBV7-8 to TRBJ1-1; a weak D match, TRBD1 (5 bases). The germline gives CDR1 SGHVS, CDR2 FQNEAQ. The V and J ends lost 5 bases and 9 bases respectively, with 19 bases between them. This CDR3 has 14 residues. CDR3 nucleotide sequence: TGTGCCAGCAGCCCCGCTCGTGGGACGGTGAAAGCTTTCTTT. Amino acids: CASSPARGTVKAFF.

In nucleotides, the CDR3 is TGTGCCAGCAGTTTATCAGAAGGGGCCCTGAGCACTGAAGCTTTCTTT. Translated: CASSLSEGALSTEAFF. The chain couples TRBV28 to TRBJ1-1, with D possibly matching TRBD1 (5 bases). The CDR3 runs to 16 residues. CDR1 is MDHEN, CDR2 SYDVKM, per germline. V lost 1 base, J lost 4 bases, and 16 bases lay in between.

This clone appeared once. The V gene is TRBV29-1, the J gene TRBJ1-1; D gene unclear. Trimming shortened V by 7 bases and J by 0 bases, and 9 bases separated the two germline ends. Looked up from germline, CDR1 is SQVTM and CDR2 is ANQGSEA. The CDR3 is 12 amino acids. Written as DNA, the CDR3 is TGCAGCGGTTCGGTTGTGAACACTGAAGCTTTCTTT. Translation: CSGSVVNTEAFF.

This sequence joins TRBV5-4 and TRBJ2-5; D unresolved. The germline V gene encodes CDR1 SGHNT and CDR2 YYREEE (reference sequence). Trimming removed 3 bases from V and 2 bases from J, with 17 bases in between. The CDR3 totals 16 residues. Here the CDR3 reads CASSSGPSRIQETQYF. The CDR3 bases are TGTGCCAGCAGCTCCGGGCCCTCCCGGATACAAGAGACCCAGTACTTC.

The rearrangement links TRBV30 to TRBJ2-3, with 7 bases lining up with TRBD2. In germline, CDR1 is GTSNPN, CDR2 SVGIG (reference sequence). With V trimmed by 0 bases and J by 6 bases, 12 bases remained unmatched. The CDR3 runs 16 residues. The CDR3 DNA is TGTGCCTGGAGTGTAGGGTCGCGGGAGAAAGGGGATACGCAGTATTTT. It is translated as CAWSVGSREKGDTQYF.